This is a list of T cell receptor beta chains from one sample in a study of blood T cell repertoires in COVID-19. The method was immunoSEQ multiplex PCR; TCRdb's version includes in-frame clones alone and lacks a portion of them. The table lists 60,000 to 70,000 clones, around 93% of them singletons. Input material: peripheral blood. All receptors derive from a human donor in a cohort sampled during active COVID-19. Both conserved end residues are part of each CDR3. Fields, in order: clone size, V gene, J gene, CDR3 protein. Clone size is shown for a subset of rows, as once, few, many or a class of expanded clone.

>-|TRBV2|TRBJ1-6
CASSSDYNSPLHF
>-|TRBV24-1|TRBJ2-3
CATAGTGSTDTQYF
>-|TRBV7-9|TRBJ2-7
CASSRGTSGRPSTSYEQYF
>-|TRBV29-1|TRBJ1-1
CSVPGNTEAFF
>-|TRBV5-1|TRBJ2-5
CASSQDRGLGTQYF
>-|TRBV7-2|TRBJ2-5
CASSLAGRGETQYF
>-|TRBV10-3|TRBJ2-3
CAISESTDSTDTQYF
>-|TRBV30|TRBJ2-7
CAWAERYEQYF
>-|TRBV29-1|TRBJ1-1
CSVGQGPTEAFF
>-|TRBV5-1|TRBJ2-1
CASSLVDQRGEQFF
>-|TRBV7-2|TRBJ1-1
CASSSQTGENTEAFF
>-|TRBV4-1|TRBJ1-2
CASSQEQNGRIRGYTF
>-|TRBV6-6|TRBJ1-2
CASINRDTAYGYTF
>few|TRBV5-4|TRBJ1-1
CAAYRGTEAFF
>-|TRBV4-2|TRBJ2-3
CASSQVAAGGTDTQYF
>-|TRBV11-2|TRBJ1-1
CASSLGTGLGEAFF
>medium-sized|TRBV7-9|TRBJ1-1
CASSTGTEAFF